This T cell receptor beta chain originates from a study of cytomegalovirus exposure and HLA in healthy donors. This PCR relied on a set of 60 Vbeta primers and 13 Jbeta primers. Method: immunoSEQ multiplex PCR; TCRdb's copy keeps in-frame clones and lacks some. The listing records about 190,000 clones. The sequencing input was PBMCs. The source is a man aged 25 to 40 in good health and CMV-seronegative.

In nucleotides, the CDR3 is TGTGCCAGCAGAGGTACCGGGACAGGGATCCACACCTTC. It is translated as CASRGTGTGIHTF. The V and J genes are TRBV25-1 and TRBJ1-2; 9 nucleotides match TRBD1. The CDR3 contains 13 residues. Trimming at V came to 6 bases and at J to 12 bases, leaving 11 bases not matched to a gene. Germline assignment: CDR1 MGHDK and CDR2 SYGVNS.